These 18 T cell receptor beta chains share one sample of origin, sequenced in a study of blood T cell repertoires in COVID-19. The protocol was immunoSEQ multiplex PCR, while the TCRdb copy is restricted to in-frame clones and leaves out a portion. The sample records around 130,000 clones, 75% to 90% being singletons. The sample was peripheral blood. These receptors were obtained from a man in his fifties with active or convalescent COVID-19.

The CDR3 is CSVEGAEGYGYTF. CDR3 DNA: TGCAGCGTTGAAGGGGCTGAGGGCTATGGCTACACCTTC. The chain employs TRBV29-1 and TRBJ1-2, with D unclear. Trimming stripped 1 base from V and 4 bases from J, with 10 bases between. The CDR3 has 13 amino acids. Germline V CDR1 and CDR2: SQVTM, ANQGSEA.

In DNA, the CDR3 is TGCGCCAGCAGCCAATTGATGGGACTAGCGTTGGATGAGCAGTTCTTC. Translating it yields CASSQLMGLALDEQFF. V is TRBV4-1 and J is TRBJ2-1, with TRBD2 matching over 10 bases. The CDR3 contains 16 residues. Trimming removed 2 bases from V and 8 bases from J; junction bases left unmatched: 9. The germline V gene has CDR1 MGHRA and CDR2 YSYEKL.

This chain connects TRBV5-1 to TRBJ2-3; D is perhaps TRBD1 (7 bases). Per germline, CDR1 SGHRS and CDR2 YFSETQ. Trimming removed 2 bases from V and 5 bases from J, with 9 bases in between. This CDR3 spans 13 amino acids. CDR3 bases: TGCGCCAGCAGCTTCCAGGGGGGAGATACGCAGTATTTT. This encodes CASSFQGGDTQYF.

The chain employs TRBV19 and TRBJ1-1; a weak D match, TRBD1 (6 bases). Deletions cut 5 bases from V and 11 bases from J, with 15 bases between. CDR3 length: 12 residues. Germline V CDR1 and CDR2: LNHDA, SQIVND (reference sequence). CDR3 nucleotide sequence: TGTGCCAGTAGTTCAGGGGTAAGTCAGGCTTTCTTT. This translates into CASSSGVSQAFF. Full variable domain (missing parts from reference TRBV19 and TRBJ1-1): DGGITQSPKYLFRKEGQNVTLSCEQNLNHDAMYWYRQDPGQGLRLIYYSQIVNDFQKGDIAEGYSVSREKKESFPLTVTSAQKNPTAFYLCASSSGVSQAFFGQGTRLTVV.

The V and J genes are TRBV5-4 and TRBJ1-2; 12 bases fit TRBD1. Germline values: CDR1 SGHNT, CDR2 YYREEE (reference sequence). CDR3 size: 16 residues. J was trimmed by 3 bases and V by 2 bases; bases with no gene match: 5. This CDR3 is CASSLGTGGVYYGYTF. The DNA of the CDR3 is TGTGCCAGCAGCTTAGGGACAGGGGGCGTTTACTATGGCTACACCTTC.

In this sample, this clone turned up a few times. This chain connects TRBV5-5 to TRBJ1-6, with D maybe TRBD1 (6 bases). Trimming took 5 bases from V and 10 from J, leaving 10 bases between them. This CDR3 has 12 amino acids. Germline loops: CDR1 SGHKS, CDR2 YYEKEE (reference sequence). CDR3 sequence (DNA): TGTGCCAGCAGGTATACAGGGTCACCCCTCCACTTT. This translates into CASRYTGSPLHF.

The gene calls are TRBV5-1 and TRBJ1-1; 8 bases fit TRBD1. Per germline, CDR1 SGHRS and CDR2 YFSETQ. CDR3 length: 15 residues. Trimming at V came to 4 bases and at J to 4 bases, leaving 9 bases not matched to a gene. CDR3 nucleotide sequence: TGCGCCAGCAGCGACGGACAGGGATTGGTCACTGAAGCTTTCTTT. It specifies CASSDGQGLVTEAFF.

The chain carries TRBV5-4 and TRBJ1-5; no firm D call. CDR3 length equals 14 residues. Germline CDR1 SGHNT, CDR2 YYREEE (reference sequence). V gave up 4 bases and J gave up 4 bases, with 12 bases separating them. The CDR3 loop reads CASSLGPGNQPQHF. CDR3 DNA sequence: TGTGCCAGCAGCCTAGGACCGGGAAATCAGCCCCAGCATTTT. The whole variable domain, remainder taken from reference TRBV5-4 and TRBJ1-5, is ETGVTQSPTHLIKTRGQQVTLRCSSQSGHNTVSWYQQALGQGPQFIFQYYREEENGRGNFPPRFSGLQFPNYSSELNVNALELDDSALYLCASSLGPGNQPQHFGDGTRLSIL.

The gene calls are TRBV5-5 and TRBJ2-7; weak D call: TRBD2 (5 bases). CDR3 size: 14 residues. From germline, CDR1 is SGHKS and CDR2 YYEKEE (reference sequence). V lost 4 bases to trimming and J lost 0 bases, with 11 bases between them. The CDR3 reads CASSVDYGSYEQYF. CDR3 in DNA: TGTGCCAGCAGCGTAGACTACGGCTCCTACGAGCAGTACTTC.

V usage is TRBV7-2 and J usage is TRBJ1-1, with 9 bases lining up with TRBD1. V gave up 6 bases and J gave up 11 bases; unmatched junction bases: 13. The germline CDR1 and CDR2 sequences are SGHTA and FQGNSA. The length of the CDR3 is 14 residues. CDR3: CASSSKGGTGPAFF. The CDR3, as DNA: TGTGCCAGCAGTTCAAAGGGGGGGACAGGGCCCGCTTTCTTT. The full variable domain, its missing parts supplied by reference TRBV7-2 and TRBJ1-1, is GAGVSQSPSNKVTEKGKDVELRCDPISGHTALYWYRQSLGQGLEFLIYFQGNSAPDKSGLPSDRFSAERTGGSVSTLTIQRTQQEDSAVYLCASSSKGGTGPAFFGQGTRLTVV.

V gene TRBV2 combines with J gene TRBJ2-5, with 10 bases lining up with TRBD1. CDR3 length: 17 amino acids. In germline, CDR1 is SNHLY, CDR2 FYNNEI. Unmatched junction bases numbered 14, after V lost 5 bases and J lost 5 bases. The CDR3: CASSRQGAIPYRETQYF. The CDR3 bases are TGTGCCAGCAGTCGACAGGGGGCGATTCCTTACCGGGAGACCCAGTACTTC.

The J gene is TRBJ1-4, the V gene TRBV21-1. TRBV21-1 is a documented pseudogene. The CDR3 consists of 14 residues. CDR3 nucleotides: TGTGCCAGCAGCAAAACGCCTGTTCGGGAAAAACTGTTTTTT. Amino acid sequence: CASSKTPVREKLFF.

The CDR3: CASSYSPRQMNTEAFF. The CDR3 DNA follows: TGTGCCAGCAGTTACTCGCCGAGACAGATGAACACTGAAGCTTTCTTT. The gene calls are TRBV6-5 and TRBJ1-1; D might be TRBD1 (5 bases). This CDR3 spans 16 amino acids. Germline lookup yields CDR1 MNHEY and CDR2 SVGAGI. The V end lost 0 bases, the J end lost 0 bases, and 11 bases lay between the germline ends.

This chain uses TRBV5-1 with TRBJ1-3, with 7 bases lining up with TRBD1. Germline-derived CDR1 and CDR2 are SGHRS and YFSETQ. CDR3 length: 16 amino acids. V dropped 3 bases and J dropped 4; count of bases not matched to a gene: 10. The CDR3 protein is CASSWDPGQSGNTIYF. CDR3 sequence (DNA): TGCGCCAGCAGCTGGGACCCGGGACAGAGCGGAAACACCATATATTTT.

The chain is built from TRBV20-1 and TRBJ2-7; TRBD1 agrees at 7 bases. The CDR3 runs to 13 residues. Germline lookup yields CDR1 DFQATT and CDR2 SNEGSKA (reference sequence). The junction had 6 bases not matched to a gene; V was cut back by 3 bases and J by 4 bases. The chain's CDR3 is CSASPTGDYEQYF. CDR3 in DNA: TGCAGTGCTAGTCCCACAGGGGATTACGAGCAGTACTTC.

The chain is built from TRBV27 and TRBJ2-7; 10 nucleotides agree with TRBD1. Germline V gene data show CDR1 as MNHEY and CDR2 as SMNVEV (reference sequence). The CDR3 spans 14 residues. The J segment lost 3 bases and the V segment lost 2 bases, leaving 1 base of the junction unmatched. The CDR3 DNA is TGTGCCAGCAGTTTAGGGGACAGGGGCTACGAGCAGTACTTC. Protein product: CASSLGDRGYEQYF.

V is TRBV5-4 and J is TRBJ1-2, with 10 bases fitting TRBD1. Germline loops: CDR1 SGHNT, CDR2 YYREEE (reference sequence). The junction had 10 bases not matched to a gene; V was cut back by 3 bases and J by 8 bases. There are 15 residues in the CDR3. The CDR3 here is CASSWGTGAYRGYTF. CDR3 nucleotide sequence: TGTGCCAGCAGCTGGGGGACAGGGGCCTATAGAGGCTACACCTTC.

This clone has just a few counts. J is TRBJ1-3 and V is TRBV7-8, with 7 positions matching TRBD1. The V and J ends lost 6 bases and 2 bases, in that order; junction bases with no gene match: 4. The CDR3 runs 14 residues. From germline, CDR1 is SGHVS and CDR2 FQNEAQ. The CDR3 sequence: CASRHDRAGNTIYF. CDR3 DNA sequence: TGTGCCAGCAGGCACGACAGGGCTGGAAACACCATATATTTT.